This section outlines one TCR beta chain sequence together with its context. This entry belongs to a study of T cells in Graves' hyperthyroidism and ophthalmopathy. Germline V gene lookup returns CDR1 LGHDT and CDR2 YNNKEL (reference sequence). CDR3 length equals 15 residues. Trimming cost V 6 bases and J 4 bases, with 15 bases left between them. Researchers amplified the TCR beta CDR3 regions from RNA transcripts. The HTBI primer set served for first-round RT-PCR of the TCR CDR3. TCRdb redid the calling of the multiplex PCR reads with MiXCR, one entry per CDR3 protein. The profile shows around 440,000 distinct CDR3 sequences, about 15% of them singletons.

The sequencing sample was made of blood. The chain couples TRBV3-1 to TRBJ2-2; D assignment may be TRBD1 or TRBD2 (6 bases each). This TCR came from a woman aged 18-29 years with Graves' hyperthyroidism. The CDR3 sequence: CASSALGGGTGELFF. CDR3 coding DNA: TGTGCCAGCAGTGCCTTGGGGGGCGGCACCGGGGAGCTGTTTTTT.